What follows are 32 T cell receptor beta chains derived from one specimen sequenced in a study of T cells in localized non-small cell lung cancer. Assay: immunoSEQ multiplex PCR; the TCRdb copy retains only in-frame clones and omits some. Of 75,000 to 95,000 clones listed, roughly 86% are singletons. The source was peripheral blood, collected before any cancer treatment. The receptors were gathered from a man aged 40 to 70 with stage I squamous cell lung carcinoma.

This clone has just a few counts. V usage is TRBV19 and J usage is TRBJ1-1; D not resolved. Trimming shortened V by 9 bases and J by 3 bases, and 11 bases separated the two germline ends. This CDR3 contains 12 residues. Germline assignment: CDR1 LNHDA and CDR2 SQIVND (reference sequence). In DNA form, the CDR3 reads TGTGCCAGCCTCACACCAGACACTGAAGCTTTCTTT. Translated: CASLTPDTEAFF.

A single count supports this clone. This chain joins TRBV28 and TRBJ2-7; D call uncertain. This CDR3 has 17 residues. Germline values: CDR1 MDHEN, CDR2 SYDVKM. Trimming cost V 5 bases and J 3 bases, with 23 bases left between them. The CDR3 is CASSRMDEWTVDYEQYF. In DNA form, the CDR3 reads TGTGCCAGCAGTCGAATGGATGAATGGACGGTCGACTACGAGCAGTACTTC.

This chain joins TRBV5-5 and TRBJ2-7; maybe TRBD1 (6 bases). Trimming removed 1 base at V and 0 bases at J, with 11 bases between. The CDR3 spans 15 residues. Germline V gene data show CDR1 as SGHKS and CDR2 as YYEKEE (reference sequence). The CDR3, as DNA: TGTGCCAGCAGCTTGTGGGACACAACCTCCTACGAGCAGTACTTC. Translation gives CASSLWDTTSYEQYF.

J is TRBJ1-1 and V is TRBV2; D not certain. Germline V gene data show CDR1 as SNHLY and CDR2 as FYNNEI. V lost 7 bases to trimming and J lost 11 bases, with 17 bases between them. The CDR3 extends over 12 amino acids. The CDR3 reads CASIGLGVEAFF. In nucleotides, the CDR3 is TGTGCCAGCATAGGTCTCGGGGTAGAGGCTTTCTTT.

V usage is TRBV9 and J usage is TRBJ2-6; no reliable D call. Germline assignment: CDR1 SGDLS and CDR2 YYNGEE. The CDR3 consists of 14 residues. V shed 4 bases and J shed 0 bases, with 5 bases lying between them. CDR3: CASSRPSGANVLTF. CDR3 nucleotide sequence: TGTGCCAGCAGCCGCCCCTCTGGGGCCAACGTCCTGACTTTC. Looking up the rest from reference TRBV9 and TRBJ2-6 gives the full variable domain: DSGVTQTPKHLITATGQRVTLRCSPRSGDLSVYWYQQSLDQGLQFLIQYYNGEERAKGNILERFSAQQFPDLHSELNLSSLELGDSALYFCASSRPSGANVLTFGAGSRLTVL.

V gene TRBV11-2 combines with J gene TRBJ2-7; 9 bases align to TRBD1. This CDR3 spans 14 amino acids. Per the germline V gene, CDR1 is SGHAT and CDR2 is FQNNGV. V gave up 4 bases and J gave up 3 bases; unmatched junction bases: 4. Written as DNA, the CDR3 is TGTGCCAGCAGCTCTACAGGGGGCGTCTACGAGCAGTACTTC. This sequence encodes CASSSTGGVYEQYF.

The chain combines TRBV6-5 with TRBJ2-6; no reliable D call. The CDR3 has 16 amino acids. Per the germline V gene, CDR1 is MNHEY and CDR2 is SVGAGI. V lost 4 bases to trimming and J lost 0 bases, with 10 bases between them. The CDR3 DNA follows: TGTGCCAGCAGTTTGAGGAACCCCTCTGGGGCCAACGTCCTGACTTTC. The encoded protein is CASSLRNPSGANVLTF.

The CDR3 coding sequence is TGTGCCACCCGCCAGGTCTTCAACACCGGGGAGCTGTTTTTT. Amino acids: CATRQVFNTGELFF. This chain uses TRBV27 with TRBJ2-2; D unclear. V lost 10 bases to trimming and J lost 2 bases, with 14 bases between them. Germline V gene lookup returns CDR1 MNHEY and CDR2 SMNVEV (reference sequence). The CDR3 is made up of 14 amino acids.

This clone appeared once. This chain connects TRBV25-1 to TRBJ2-5; weak D call: TRBD2 (7 bases). The CDR3 is 16 amino acids. V was pared by 1 base and J by 4 bases, with 16 bases between. CDR1 and CDR2 from the germline V gene are MGHDK and SYGVNS. CDR3 nucleotides: TGTGCCAGCAGTGAATTCCGTGCGGGGGCAGGAGAGACCCAGTACTTC. Its translation is CASSEFRAGAGETQYF.

This chain links TRBV4-3 with TRBJ1-1; D is unresolved. Germline CDR1 is LGHNA and CDR2 is YSLEER. The CDR3 has 11 residues. The V end was cut by 0 bases, the J end by 8 bases, with 4 bases between. CDR3 bases: TGCGCCAGCAGCCAAGAAAGGGAAGCTTTCTTT. Residues: CASSQEREAFF.

This clone was counted a single time. The chain couples TRBV27 to TRBJ2-5, with D perhaps being TRBD1 or TRBD2 (5 bases each). The CDR3 runs 15 residues. Germline V CDR1 and CDR2: MNHEY, SMNVEV (reference sequence). Trimming pared 1 base from V and 5 bases from J, leaving 14 bases between. Written as DNA, the CDR3 is TGTGCCAGCAGTTTATTCCCTGGGACGGAGGAGACCCAGTACTTC. Its protein is CASSLFPGTEETQYF.

CDR3 protein: CASSQSQGSGDTEAFF. The CDR3, as DNA: TGTGCCAGCAGTCAATCCCAGGGGTCAGGGGACACTGAAGCTTTCTTT. J is TRBJ1-1 and V is TRBV6-4; maybe TRBD1 (6 bases). Trimming shortened V by 5 bases and J by 3 bases, and 19 bases separated the two germline ends. The CDR3 totals 16 residues. Germline CDR1 MRHNA, CDR2 SNTAGT.

The gene calls are TRBV10-2 and TRBJ1-1; no clear D. Germline-derived CDR1 and CDR2 are WSHSY and SAAADI. The V end lost 3 bases, the J end lost 2 bases, and 13 bases lay between the germline ends. This CDR3 is 15 amino acids long. This CDR3 reads CASSDWAASNTEAFF. CDR3 nucleotides: TGCGCCAGCAGTGATTGGGCAGCCAGTAACACTGAAGCTTTCTTT.

The chain carries TRBV5-4 and TRBJ1-1; D unresolved. This CDR3 has 11 residues. Germline V lookup: CDR1 SGHNT, CDR2 YYREEE (reference sequence). The V end lost 4 bases, the J end lost 11 bases, and 12 bases lay between the germline ends. The CDR3 region has the DNA TGTGCCAGCAGCCTGGACGATGAGGCTTTCTTT. It encodes CASSLDDEAFF. Looking up the rest from reference TRBV5-4 and TRBJ1-1 gives the full variable domain: ETGVTQSPTHLIKTRGQQVTLRCSSQSGHNTVSWYQQALGQGPQFIFQYYREEENGRGNFPPRFSGLQFPNYSSELNVNALELDDSALYLCASSLDDEAFFGQGTRLTVV.

The CDR3 sequence is CASSVASVNYGYTF. DNA for the CDR3: TGTGCCAGCAGCGTAGCTTCGGTAAACTATGGCTACACCTTC. The gene calls are TRBV9 and TRBJ1-2; D uncertain. The germline CDR1 and CDR2 sequences are SGDLS and YYNGEE. The CDR3 loop spans 14 amino acids. Trimming shortened V by 0 bases and J by 2 bases, and 8 bases separated the two germline ends.

The CDR3 here is CASSPRTGGSVFEAFF. DNA of the CDR3: TGTGCCAGCTCACCAAGAACAGGTGGGTCGGTTTTTGAAGCTTTCTTT. This chain connects TRBV18 to TRBJ1-1, with D tentatively TRBD1 (5 bases). V lost 2 bases and J lost 7, with 20 bases in between. The CDR3 contains 16 residues. Germline CDR1 is KGHSH and CDR2 is LQKENI. The full variable domain, its missing parts supplied by reference TRBV18 and TRBJ1-1, is NAGVMQNPRHLVRRRGQEARLRCSPMKGHSHVYWYRQLPEEGLKFMVYLQKENIIDESGMPKERFSAEFPKEGPSILRIQQVVRGDSAAYFCASSPRTGGSVFEAFFGQGTRLTVV.

The chain uses TRBV5-1 and TRBJ2-2; 9 bases line up with TRBD1. The CDR3 loop spans 15 amino acids. V gave up 5 bases and J gave up 7 bases; unmatched junction bases: 9. CDR1 and CDR2 from the germline V gene are SGHRS and YFSETQ. The DNA of the CDR3 is TGCGCCAGCAGTACGGGACAGGGAGCGGTCGGGGAGCTGTTTTTT. Translating gives CASSTGQGAVGELFF.

J is TRBJ2-7 and V is TRBV5-4; unclear D gene. The V gene's germline CDR1 is SGHNT and CDR2 YYREEE (reference sequence). The CDR3 has 16 amino acids. Trimming shortened V by 0 bases and J by 0 bases, and 13 bases separated the two germline ends. The CDR3 DNA reads TGTGCCAGCAGCTTGGGCGTCACAGAGAACTCCTACGAGCAGTACTTC. Translated: CASSLGVTENSYEQYF.

The chain recombines TRBV7-9 with TRBJ1-1; no clear D. V lost 3 bases to trimming and J lost 8 bases, with 13 bases between them. Germline V gene data show CDR1 as SEHNR and CDR2 as FQNEAQ (reference sequence). CDR3 size: 13 residues. The CDR3 region has the DNA TGTGCCAGCAGCTTTGGGTACGGCCAAGAAGCTTTCTTT. Encoded protein: CASSFGYGQEAFF.

This chain joins TRBV5-1 and TRBJ2-5; unclear D gene. Trimming removed 0 bases from V and 1 base from J, with 10 bases in between. Germline V gives CDR1 SGHRS, CDR2 YFSETQ. The CDR3 is 15 residues long. The CDR3 region has the DNA TGCGCCAGCAGCTTGGCGCAGCGTACCCAAGAGACCCAGTACTTC. This gives the protein CASSLAQRTQETQYF. Variable domain in full (rest from reference TRBV5-1 and TRBJ2-5): KAGVTQTPRYLIKTRGQQVTLSCSPISGHRSVSWYQQTPGQGLQFLFEYFSETQRNKGNFPGRFSGRQFSNSRSEMNVSTLELGDSALYLCASSLAQRTQETQYFGPGTRLLVL.

The J gene is TRBJ2-7, the V gene TRBV11-2, with 8 bases that match TRBD1. Unmatched junction bases numbered 9, after V lost 5 bases and J lost 3 bases. The CDR3 loop spans 15 amino acids. CDR1 and CDR2 from the germline V gene are SGHAT and FQNNGV. CDR3 sequence (DNA): TGTGCCAGCAGCCTTGGACAGGGTGTTATCTACGAGCAGTACTTC. Translated, it gives CASSLGQGVIYEQYF.

This sequence joins TRBV28 and TRBJ1-6; no clear D. Germline CDR1 MDHEN, CDR2 SYDVKM. V shed 4 bases and J shed 3 bases, with 13 bases lying between them. This CDR3 is 16 amino acids long. The chain's CDR3 is CASSSGPDLYNSPLHF. The CDR3 DNA sequence: TGTGCCAGCAGTTCCGGGCCAGACCTCTATAATTCACCCCTCCACTTT. The whole variable domain, remainder taken from reference TRBV28 and TRBJ1-6, is DVKVTQSSRYLVKRTGEKVFLECVQDMDHENMFWYRQDPGLGLRLIYFSYDVKMKEKGDIPEGYSVSREKKERFSLILESASTNQTSMYLCASSSGPDLYNSPLHFGNGTRLTVT.

The CDR3 loop is CASSYSMVTEAFF. The CDR3 DNA follows: TGTGCCAGCAGTTACTCGATGGTCACTGAAGCTTTCTTT. The rearrangement uses TRBV6-6 and TRBJ1-1; no definite D call. V was trimmed by 0 bases and J by 4 bases, leaving 6 bases between them. Germline values: CDR1 MNHNY, CDR2 SVGAGI (reference sequence). This CDR3 has 13 residues.

The V gene is TRBV7-3, the J gene TRBJ1-1; D uncertain. The ends were cut back, 5 bases at V and 1 base at J, with 8 bases in the middle. CDR1 is SGHTA, CDR2 FQGTGA, per germline. The CDR3 has 13 residues. CDR3 sequence: CASSANPNTEAFF. The CDR3 DNA is TGTGCCAGCAGCGCTAACCCGAACACTGAAGCTTTCTTT.

This clone showed up just a few times. The chain couples TRBV21-1 to TRBJ1-5. TRBV21-1 is flagged as a pseudogene. The CDR3 contains 16 residues. CDR3 residues: CASSLWTQGGDQPQHF. Here the CDR3 DNA reads TGTGCCAGCAGCTTATGGACCCAGGGGGGGGATCAGCCCCAGCATTTT.

This chain connects TRBV28 to TRBJ1-1, with 8 nucleotides matching TRBD1. The CDR3 totals 15 residues. Unmatched junction bases numbered 13, after V lost 7 bases and J lost 6 bases. Germline loops: CDR1 MDHEN, CDR2 SYDVKM. The CDR3 loop is CASTQWGRGHSEAFF. The DNA of the CDR3 is TGTGCCAGCACCCAATGGGGCAGGGGGCACTCTGAAGCTTTCTTT.

The rearrangement uses TRBV29-1 and TRBJ1-1; D perhaps matches TRBD1 (6 bases). Germline values: CDR1 SQVTM, CDR2 ANQGSEA. The CDR3 loop spans 14 amino acids. Trimming pared 4 bases from V and 2 bases from J, leaving 14 bases between. DNA of the CDR3: TGCAGCGTTGGACAGGCCGGCAGAAACACTGAAGCTTTCTTT. Protein: CSVGQAGRNTEAFF.

The J gene is TRBJ1-1, the V gene TRBV9; D unresolved. Germline V gives CDR1 SGDLS, CDR2 YYNGEE. There are 15 residues in the CDR3. Trimming left V 0 bases short and J 6 bases short, with 15 bases between. The DNA for the CDR3 is TGTGCCAGCAGCGTAGAGCACAGACCAAACGCTGAAGCTTTCTTT. Protein product: CASSVEHRPNAEAFF. Filled out from reference TRBV9 and TRBJ1-1, the complete variable domain reads DSGVTQTPKHLITATGQRVTLRCSPRSGDLSVYWYQQSLDQGLQFLIQYYNGEERAKGNILERFSAQQFPDLHSELNLSSLELGDSALYFCASSVEHRPNAEAFFGQGTRLTVV.

V usage is TRBV7-9 and J usage is TRBJ1-2; a weak D match, TRBD1 (6 bases). V dropped 1 base and J dropped 6 bases, with 12 bases sitting between them. CDR1 and CDR2 from the germline V gene are SEHNR and FQNEAQ (reference sequence). The CDR3 loop spans 14 amino acids. The CDR3 region has the DNA TGTGCCAGCAGCTTAGGAGGGGGGGAAGATGGCTACACCTTC. It is translated as CASSLGGGEDGYTF.

This clone was detected once. This sequence joins TRBV14 and TRBJ2-1, with TRBD2 matching over 7 bases. Trimming at V came to 2 bases and at J to 0 bases, leaving 1 base not matched to a gene. CDR1 is SGHDN and CDR2 is FVKESK in the germline V gene. This CDR3 contains 15 residues. The CDR3 DNA reads as TGTGCCAGCAGCCAATTAGCGGGCTCCTACAATGAGCAGTTCTTC. Translation gives CASSQLAGSYNEQFF. Full variable domain (outside the CDR3, taken from reference TRBV14 and TRBJ2-1): EAGVTQFPSHSVIEKGQTVTLRCDPISGHDNLYWYRRVMGKEIKFLLHFVKESKQDESGMPNNRFLAERTGGTYSTLKVQPAELEDSGVYFCASSQLAGSYNEQFFGPGTRLTVL.

J is TRBJ1-1 and V is TRBV7-9; unclear D gene. CDR1 is SEHNR, CDR2 FQNEAQ, per germline (reference sequence). The V end lost 0 bases, the J end lost 4 bases, and 12 bases lay between the germline ends. The CDR3 spans 15 residues. For the CDR3, the DNA is TGTGCCAGCAGCTTAGCGAATTCGGAGGGCACTGAAGCTTTCTTT. It is translated as CASSLANSEGTEAFF. Variable domain in full (rest from reference TRBV7-9 and TRBJ1-1): DTGVSQNPRHKITKRGQNVTFRCDPISEHNRLYWYRQTLGQGPEFLTYFQNEAQLEKSRLLSDRFSAERPKGSFSTLEIQRTEQGDSAMYLCASSLANSEGTEAFFGQGTRLTVV.

V and J are TRBV5-1 and TRBJ1-1; 7 bases line up with TRBD1. Losses at the gene ends were 4 bases for V and 0 bases for J; bases not matched to a gene: 6. Per the germline V gene, CDR1 is SGHRS and CDR2 is YFSETQ. CDR3 length: 15 residues. The CDR3 nucleotides are TGCGCCAGCAGCGCCTGGACAGGACTGAACACTGAAGCTTTCTTT. Encoded protein: CASSAWTGLNTEAFF.